The sequence of this T cell receptor (beta chain) was determined in a study of OX40 agonist ivuxolimab in advanced cancers. The wider study: At doses from 0.01 to 10 mg/kg, patients were given intravenous ivuxolimab every 2 weeks. Of mixed ages from about 23 to 90 and averaging about 56 years, the group was about 86% male.

Overall study findings and caveats: Expanded clones were, on average, more numerous among CD8+ T cells than CD4+. The CD4+ and CD8+ T cells in the blood had expanded clonally by week 6 at 0.1 to 3.0 mg/kg.

A single count supports this clone. The antigen is undetermined. Other nucleotide sequences in the sample specify the same CDR3. Sequenced by immunoSEQ multiplex PCR; TCRdb stores in-frame clones only, minus some. This table holds tens of thousands of clones, about 92% found once. The CDR3 covers 15 residues. Looked up from germline, CDR1 is MNHNS and CDR2 is SASEGT. V lost 6 bases and J lost 4, with 16 bases in between. The genes are TRBV6-1 and TRBJ1-5, with D possibly being TRBD1 (6 bases). This TCR derives from an adult with an advanced solid tumor such as melanoma, head and neck, liver or kidney cancer. The input for sequencing was CD4+ or CD8+ T cells sorted from blood, taken in a trial of the OX40 agonist ivuxolimab. The CDR3 bases are TGTGCCAGCAGCGAGTTCGGGCAGGGGAATCAGCCCCAGCATTTT. This sequence encodes CASSEFGQGNQPQHF.